This TCR beta chain appears in the sequencing data of a study of T cell responses to AZD1222 COVID-19 vaccine. The study's findings and limits: Only a handful of AZD1222 recipients, roughly 6 in all, had baseline seropositivity. Regions 160-218 and 743-854 held dominance among vaccine-associated CD4 TCRs, which spanned spike.

The length of the CDR3 is 15 residues. Between the trimmed V and J ends, which lost 0 bases and 3 bases, there was a span of 10 bases. Germline assignment: CDR1 SGHVS and CDR2 FQNEAQ. Libraries were prepared by immunoSEQ multiplex PCR; TCRdb keeps only in-frame clonotypes and omits some of them. The sample contains 140,000 or so clones, around nine tenths of which appear only once. On this clone itself: No antigen is known for it.

The J gene is TRBJ2-3, the V gene TRBV7-8; a weak D match, TRBD1 (6 bases). The TCR sequence derives from an adult in good health. The sequencing here drew on peripheral blood, taken on day 0 of AZD1222 vaccination. The CDR3 coding sequence is TGTGCCAGCAGCTTAGCGGGGGCTAGAACAGATACGCAGTATTTT. This sequence encodes CASSLAGARTDTQYF.